The subject of this entry is one T cell receptor (beta chain). Its matching antigen is unknown. This sample was taken from a study of Graves' ophthalmopathy and Graves' hyperthyroidism. The authors amplified TCR beta CDR3 regions, and they did so from RNA transcripts for repertoire sequencing. First-round RT-PCR employed HTBI primers, with a second-round multiplex PCR after it. Each CDR3 protein gets one entry after TCRdb re-called the multiplex PCR reads with MiXCR. The data show about 380,000 distinct CDR3 sequences, with approximately 15% seen just once and 5.5% to 7% held by the top ten. Findings of the study overall: Researchers report that a 13-signature model separated ophthalmopathy from stable hyperthyroidism, posting 85% to 90% sensitivity and roughly 83% specificity.

Patients in the hyperthyroidism group, adults aged 18 to 65, were newly diagnosed, under 2 months' duration. PBMCs were isolated by Ficoll-Paque density gradient centrifugation, using roughly 10 ml of fresh peripheral blood as the starting material. Material for sequencing was peripheral blood. This sequence was found in a woman in her late teens or twenties with stable Graves' hyperthyroidism.

DNA for the CDR3: TGTGCCAGCAGTGCCTGGGGGACAGCAATGAGCTACGAGCAGTACTTC. Translation gives CASSAWGTAMSYEQYF. The chain links TRBV6-1 to TRBJ2-7; 7 bases are shared with TRBD1. Per germline, CDR1 MNHNS and CDR2 SASEGT. The CDR3 runs 16 residues. V lost 4 bases to trimming and J lost 3 bases; unmatched junction nucleotides: 12.